The rows below give T cell receptor beta chains drawn from one sample of a study of blood T cell repertoires in COVID-19. The assay was immunoSEQ multiplex PCR, and TCRdb's table has in-frame clones only and misses some. The data show about 82,000 clones, with 65% to 90% seen just once and approximately 44% held by the top ten. The sample was peripheral blood. The receptors were gathered from an elderly man with acute or convalescent COVID-19. CDR3s include the opening cysteine and the closing phenylalanine or tryptophan. Fields, in order: J gene, V gene, clone size, D gene, CDR3 DNA, CDR3 protein. D genes are given only for firm matches. Size is stated for part of the rows, as once, few or many counts, or as a class when the clone is expanded.

>TRBJ2-2|TRBV5-1|.|.
TGCGCCAGCATATCGTGGACGGGTGGTAGGCCGGGAACCGGGGAGCTGTTTTTT
CASISWTGGRPGTGELFF
>TRBJ1-2|TRBV4-3|.|.
TGCGCCAGCAGCCAAGATGAATTGTATGCGGGATCCTATGGCTACACCTTC
CASSQDELYAGSYGYTF
>TRBJ2-1|TRBV6-5|.|.
TGTGCCAGCAGATACCGCCGGGACATCTACAATGAGCAGTTCTTC
CASRYRRDIYNEQFF
>TRBJ1-5|TRBV27|once|.
TGTGCCAGCAGTTTAGCGGGGTCCTTCAGACAGCCCCAGCATTTT
CASSLAGSFRQPQHF
>TRBJ2-2|TRBV18|.|.
TGTGCCAGCTCACCACCGGCAGGGTCGACCACCGGGGAGCTGTTTTTT
CASSPPAGSTTGELFF
>TRBJ2-5|TRBV5-1|few|TRBD1
TGCGCCAGCAATTTAATGGACAGGGGCCAACAAGAGACCCAGTACTTC
CASNLMDRGQQETQYF
>TRBJ2-2|TRBV10-3|.|TRBD1
TGTGCCATCAGTGTCTTGGGACAGGGGGCCGGGGAGCTGTTTTTT
CAISVLGQGAGELFF
>TRBJ2-2|TRBV11-2|.|.
TGTGCCAGCAGCTTACAGGGCACCACCGGGGAGCTGTTTTTT
CASSLQGTTGELFF
>TRBJ2-3|TRBV29-1|.|.
TGCAGCGTTCACCCGGGGAAAACAGATACGCAGTATTTT
CSVHPGKTDTQYF
>TRBJ1-4|TRBV27|.|.
TGTGCCAGCAGCCCCCGGGGTAAGAATGAAAAACTGTTTTTT
CASSPRGKNEKLFF
>TRBJ2-7|TRBV7-9|.|.
TGTGCCAGCAGCGATACACCGGGGACACTATACGAGCAGTACTTC
CASSDTPGTLYEQYF
>TRBJ2-7|TRBV6-5|.|TRBD1
TGTGCCAGCAGAGGACAGGGGGCAGGATACGAGCAGTACTTC
CASRGQGAGYEQYF
>TRBJ2-1|TRBV27|.|.
TGTGCCAGCAGTTTATCGGGTGTGACTAGTCAGTTCTTC
CASSLSGVTSQFF
>TRBJ2-7|TRBV5-1|.|TRBD1
TGCGCCAGCAGCTTCCGGGACAGGGGGCATCTCGAGCAGTACTTC
CASSFRDRGHLEQYF
>TRBJ1-3|TRBV10-3|few|TRBD1
TGTGCCATCAGTGGGAGCCTACAGGGGGTAGGAAACACCATATATTTT
CAISGSLQGVGNTIYF
>TRBJ1-2|TRBV5-1|few|.
TGCGCCAGCAGCTTGGATGGCACAACCAGCTATGGCTACACCTTC
CASSLDGTTSYGYTF
>TRBJ1-2|TRBV18|.|TRBD1
TGTGCCAGCTCACCAACGGGACAGGACTATGGCTACACCTTC
CASSPTGQDYGYTF
>TRBJ2-7|TRBV5-1|.|TRBD1
TGCGCCAGCAGCTTGGCCGGGACAGGGGGTAAGGAGCAGTACTTC
CASSLAGTGGKEQYF
>TRBJ1-1|TRBV2|.|.
TGTGCCAGCAGTGAAGCGGGGGGAAGGGCTGAAGCTTTCTTT
CASSEAGGRAEAFF
>TRBJ1-2|TRBV28|few|.
TGTGCCAGCAGTTTACTTAACTATGGCTACACCTTC
CASSLLNYGYTF
>TRBJ2-7|TRBV28|.|.
TGTGCCAGCAGTTTAGGGGCCCTCTACGAGCAGTACTTC
CASSLGALYEQYF
>TRBJ1-1|TRBV27|.|TRBD1
TGTGCCAGCAGTTTACGGGGACAGAAGGGGAACACTGAAGCTTTCTTT
CASSLRGQKGNTEAFF
>TRBJ1-5|TRBV6-1|.|.
TGTGCCAGCAGGGAACAGGGAATAGGTAGCAATCAGCCCCAGCATTTT
CASREQGIGSNQPQHF
>TRBJ1-3|TRBV28|.|.
TGTGCCAGCAGTTCATCAGCGTACTCTGGAAACACCATATATTTT
CASSSSAYSGNTIYF
>TRBJ1-5|TRBV29-1|few|TRBD1
TGCAGCGCCCGGACAGGTAGCCAGCCCCAGCATTTT
CSARTGSQPQHF
>TRBJ2-1|TRBV7-2|.|.
TGTGCCAGCAGCTTATATGCGGGAAGGTCCTACAATGAGCAGTTCTTC
CASSLYAGRSYNEQFF
>TRBJ2-2|TRBV3-1/TRBV3-2|.|TRBD2
TGTGCCACCCGCCTCAGCGGGGCGAACACCGGGGAGCTGTTTTTT
CATRLSGANTGELFF
>TRBJ2-1|TRBV3-1/TRBV3-2|.|.
TGTGCCAGCAGCGAGACTACAGGGTACAATGAGCAGTTCTTC
CASSETTGYNEQFF
>TRBJ1-3|TRBV5-1|few|TRBD1
TGCGCCAGCCAAGGGGACAGCTCTGGAAACACCATATATTTT
CASQGDSSGNTIYF
>TRBJ2-7|TRBV10-2|.|.
TGCGCCAGCAGTGAGCGGGGGTTCAGCTCCTACGAGCAGTACTTC
CASSERGFSSYEQYF
>TRBJ2-1|TRBV4-2|.|TRBD1
TGTGCCAGCAGCCCCAGACCGGGACAGGAAGATTACAATGAGCAGTTCTTC
CASSPRPGQEDYNEQFF
>TRBJ1-5|TRBV28|.|TRBD1
TGTGCCAGCAGTTTGATCACAGGGGTTAGCAATCAGCCCCAGCATTTT
CASSLITGVSNQPQHF
>TRBJ2-1|TRBV27|.|TRBD1
TGTGCCAGCAGTTCCCGGGACAGGGTTAAGGAGCAGTTCTTC
CASSSRDRVKEQFF
>TRBJ2-7|TRBV15|.|.
TGTGCCACCAGCAGAGATGCGAGCGGTTCCTACGAGCAGTACTTC
CATSRDASGSYEQYF
>TRBJ1-1|TRBV5-1|.|TRBD1
TGCGCCAGCAGCGTACAGGGGGCTAAGACTGAAGCTTTCTTT
CASSVQGAKTEAFF
>TRBJ2-7|TRBV28|.|.
TGTGCCAGCAGACCCGACAGCTACGAGCAGTACTTC
CASRPDSYEQYF
>TRBJ1-1|TRBV12-5|.|.
TGTGCTAGTGTGGTAGATTCGAACACTGAAGCTTTCTTT
CASVVDSNTEAFF
>TRBJ1-1|TRBV27|.|TRBD1
TGTGCCAGCAGGAGACAGGGGACCCCGAACACTGAAGCTTTCTTT
CASRRQGTPNTEAFF
>TRBJ1-1|TRBV18|.|.
TGTGCCAGCTCACCCAATTTTGGCAACACTGAAGCTTTCTTT
CASSPNFGNTEAFF
>TRBJ2-7|TRBV7-2|.|TRBD1
TGTGCCAGCAGTCCGGACAGGGAATACGAGCAGTACTTC
CASSPDREYEQYF
>TRBJ1-2|TRBV6-2/TRBV6-3|.|.
TGTGCCAGCAGTTATGGACAGAACTATGGCTACACCTTC
CASSYGQNYGYTF
>TRBJ1-6|TRBV3-1/TRBV3-2|.|.
TGTGCCAGCAGCCAACGGGACTATTCACCCCTCCACTTT
CASSQRDYSPLHF
>TRBJ1-5|TRBV18|.|.
TGTGCCAGCTCACAGAATCTTGGCAGCAATCAGCCCCAGCATTTT
CASSQNLGSNQPQHF
>TRBJ2-4|TRBV7-8|.|TRBD2
TGTGCCAGCAGCTTAGCGGGGCGGGAGTGGGACATTCAGTACTTC
CASSLAGREWDIQYF
>TRBJ2-1|TRBV28|.|TRBD2
TGTGCCAGCAGCACGACGGGACTACATTACAATGAGCAGTTCTTC
CASSTTGLHYNEQFF
>TRBJ1-4|TRBV4-3|few|.
TGCGCCAGCAGCCAAGCGCATAGAGCTAATGAAAAACTGTTTTTT
CASSQAHRANEKLFF
>TRBJ1-1|TRBV7-9|.|.
TGTGCCAGCAGCTTAGCGTGGGGAGAGAACACTGAAGCTTTCTTT
CASSLAWGENTEAFF
>TRBJ2-2|TRBV14|.|.
TGTGCCAGCAGCCAGGGCCCCGGGGAGCTGTTTTTT
CASSQGPGELFF
>TRBJ1-1|TRBV19|.|.
TGTGCCAGTAGGGTAACAGGAATGAACACTGAAGCTTTCTTT
CASRVTGMNTEAFF
>TRBJ2-2|TRBV9|.|TRBD2
TGTGCCAGCAGCGCCAGCGGGAGATGGACCGGGGAGCTGTTTTTT
CASSASGRWTGELFF